Listed here are 30 T cell receptor beta chains from one sample, sequenced in a study of blood T cell repertoires in COVID-19. TCRdb's table, derived via immunoSEQ multiplex PCR, lists solely in-frame clones and lacks some. The top ten hold about 20% of the sample, which has about 220,000 clones, around 84% seen once. Sequenced input: peripheral blood. All receptors come from a man aged 25 to 40 with active or convalescent COVID-19.

This chain uses TRBV9 with TRBJ1-5, with unresolved D. V shed 4 bases and J shed 9 bases, with 11 bases lying between them. CDR1 is SGDLS, CDR2 YYNGEE, per germline. The CDR3 sequence is 12 residues long. The CDR3 sequence is CASSIASVPQHF. Written as DNA, the CDR3 is TGTGCCAGCAGCATCGCGTCGGTGCCCCAGCATTTT.

The chain combines TRBV3-1 (or the pseudogene TRBV3-2) with TRBJ2-7, with TRBD1 identical over 7 bases. The CDR3 spans 13 residues. Germline CDR1 reads LGHDT; CDR2 reads YNNKEL (reference sequence). The V segment lost 4 bases and the J segment 3 bases; nucleotides outside the gene matches: 3. The CDR3 nucleotides read TGTGCCAGCAGCCGGGACAGAAGCTACGAGCAGTACTTC. Residues: CASSRDRSYEQYF.

The chain has TRBV6-5 and TRBJ1-5, with no clear D. V shed 9 bases and J shed 5 bases, with 11 bases lying between them. The CDR3 loop spans 12 amino acids. Germline V CDR1 and CDR2: MNHEY, SVGAGI. The CDR3: CASRRGDQPQHF. The CDR3, as DNA: TGTGCCAGTCGTCGGGGAGATCAGCCCCAGCATTTT.

V usage is TRBV5-6 and J usage is TRBJ2-2; TRBD1 might be the D (5 bases). The germline V and J ends were trimmed by 2 bases and 6 bases, with 14 bases remaining between them. CDR1 and CDR2 (germline): SGHDT, YYEEEE. CDR3 length: 15 residues. This CDR3 reads CASSLPRESAGELFF. The CDR3 nucleotides read TGTGCCAGCAGCTTACCCAGGGAAAGCGCCGGGGAGCTGTTTTTT.

The chain is built from TRBV6-1 and TRBJ1-4, with TRBD1 matching 8 bases. The length of the CDR3 is 16 residues. With V trimmed by 4 bases and J by 2 bases, 6 bases remained unmatched. CDR1 and CDR2 from the germline V gene are MNHNS and SASEGT. CDR3 residues: CASSVITGGTNEKLFF. In nucleotides, the CDR3 is TGTGCCAGCAGTGTCATAACAGGGGGGACTAATGAAAAACTGTTTTTT.

J is TRBJ1-2 and V is TRBV27, with 8 bases that match TRBD1. The V gene's germline CDR1 is MNHEY and CDR2 SMNVEV (reference sequence). Trimming cost V 8 bases and J 4 bases; bases outside gene matches: 6. The CDR3 has 13 residues. CDR3 nucleotides: TGTGCCAGCGGGCCCGACAGGGGCTATGGCTACACCTTC. Its protein product is CASGPDRGYGYTF.

The rearrangement links TRBV9 to TRBJ2-7; D possibly corresponds to TRBD1 (5 bases). Trimming pared 3 bases from V and 0 bases from J, leaving 16 bases between. The CDR3 has 16 amino acids. Germline V gene sequence: CDR1 SGDLS, CDR2 YYNGEE. CDR3: CASSATGRQFSYEQYF. The CDR3 DNA follows: TGTGCCAGCAGCGCCACCGGTAGACAGTTCTCCTACGAGCAGTACTTC.

This rearrangement joins TRBV7-2 to TRBJ2-4; a weak D match, TRBD1 (6 bases). Trimming took 1 base from V and 2 from J, leaving 18 bases between them. The CDR3 is 18 amino acids. Germline CDR1 reads SGHTA; CDR2 reads FQGNSA. The CDR3 protein is CASSLVGWGRRSKNIQYF. CDR3 DNA sequence: TGTGCCAGCAGCTTAGTAGGTTGGGGGCGCCGATCCAAAAACATTCAGTACTTC.

The V gene is TRBV12-3 or TRBV12-4, the J gene TRBJ2-7, with no clear D. The CDR3 length is 13 residues. The V gene lost 1 base and the J gene lost 6 bases, with 10 bases spanning the gap. CDR3 sequence: CASSLGNSGEQYF. DNA of the CDR3: TGTGCCAGCAGTTTAGGCAACAGTGGCGAGCAGTACTTC.

The rearrangement links TRBV27 to TRBJ1-1, with 8 bases aligning to TRBD1. The CDR3 has 15 residues. V was pared by 6 bases and J by 5 bases, with 11 bases of the junction left unmatched. Germline assignment: CDR1 MNHEY and CDR2 SMNVEV (reference sequence). The CDR3 spells CASRHIDRGGTEAFF. The CDR3 DNA is TGTGCCAGCAGACATATTGACAGGGGAGGTACTGAAGCTTTCTTT.

V and J are TRBV4-3 and TRBJ1-2; 7 nucleotides match TRBD1. Trimming took 4 bases from V and 6 from J; bases not matched to a gene: 11. CDR3 length: 15 amino acids. Germline lookup yields CDR1 LGHNA and CDR2 YSLEER. Written as DNA, the CDR3 is TGCGCCAGCAGCCCGGGACCACAGGGGACACATGGCTACACCTTC. Amino acids: CASSPGPQGTHGYTF.

The chain recombines TRBV6-5 with TRBJ2-7, with D possibly TRBD2 on 6 matching bases. The CDR3 length is 13 residues. Germline V CDR1 and CDR2: MNHEY, SVGAGI. V was shortened by 6 bases and J by 6 bases, with 15 bases between the two germline ends. CDR3 DNA sequence: TGTGCCAGCAGGGGACTGTCGTCGCTCGAGCAGTACTTC. Amino acids: CASRGLSSLEQYF.

This chain uses TRBV6-2 or TRBV6-3 with TRBJ2-7; D gene ambiguous. Trimming removed 3 bases at V and 5 bases at J, with 11 bases between. Germline loops: CDR1 MNHEY, CDR2 SVGEGT. The CDR3 has 13 residues. CDR3 sequence: CASSYEAHHEQYF. The CDR3 DNA is TGTGCCAGCAGTTATGAGGCACACCACGAGCAGTACTTC.

This sequence joins TRBV6-6 and TRBJ1-1; 10 bases agree with TRBD1. Per germline, CDR1 MNHNY and CDR2 SVGAGI (reference sequence). Germline trimming cut 7 bases from V and 4 bases from J; bases unmatched to any gene: 6. CDR3 length equals 14 residues. CDR3 sequence (DNA): TGTGCCAGCACCTTGGACAGGGGGGTCACTGAAGCTTTCTTT. Protein sequence: CASTLDRGVTEAFF.

This chain uses TRBV6-6 with TRBJ2-7; D may be TRBD1 (7 bases). Germline CDR1 is MNHNY and CDR2 is SVGAGI (reference sequence). The V gene lost 6 bases and the J gene lost 3 bases, with 36 bases spanning the gap. The CDR3 totals 21 residues. The CDR3 is CASSLVAYDREAASGLYEQYF. In DNA form, the CDR3 reads TGTGCCAGCAGCCTCGTGGCTTACGACAGGGAGGCCGCCTCGGGGCTCTACGAGCAGTACTTC.

This clone appeared a single time. The chain joins TRBV6-2 or TRBV6-3 to TRBJ2-7; possible D gene TRBD1, 5 bases. Germline CDR1 MNHEY, CDR2 SVGEGT. The CDR3 runs 14 residues. Trimming stripped 2 bases from V and 0 bases from J, with 8 bases between. CDR3 amino acids: CASSYLQGSYEQYF. CDR3 in DNA: TGTGCCAGCAGTTACCTCCAGGGCTCCTACGAGCAGTACTTC.

The J gene is TRBJ2-3, the V gene TRBV15; TRBD2 is a possible D gene (5 bases). The CDR3 has 17 amino acids. The germline V gene has CDR1 LNHNV and CDR2 YYDKDF (reference sequence). Trimming left V 0 bases short and J 3 bases short, with 16 bases between. CDR3 DNA sequence: TGTGCCACCAGCAGAGATCACGAGATCCGGGGAACAGATACGCAGTATTTT. It is translated as CATSRDHEIRGTDTQYF.

The chain employs TRBV5-5 and TRBJ1-2; D may be TRBD1 (5 bases). With 2 bases removed from V and 3 bases from J, the gap between germline ends came to 11 bases. This CDR3 is 14 amino acids long. The V gene's germline CDR1 is SGHKS and CDR2 YYEKEE (reference sequence). The CDR3 here is CASSFRGLDYGYTF. CDR3 nucleotides: TGTGCCAGCAGCTTCCGGGGACTAGACTATGGCTACACCTTC. The full variable domain, with the rest looked up from reference TRBV5-5 and TRBJ1-2, is DAGVTQSPTHLIKTRGQQVTLRCSPISGHKSVSWYQQVLGQGPQFIFQYYEKEERGRGNFPDRFSARQFPNYSSELNVNALLLGDSALYLCASSFRGLDYGYTFGSGTRLTVV.

V is TRBV2 and J is TRBJ1-2; tentatively, D is TRBD1 (6 bases). The CDR3 is made up of 13 amino acids. Germline V gene sequence: CDR1 SNHLY, CDR2 FYNNEI. Trimming stripped 6 bases from V and 7 bases from J, with 15 bases between. The CDR3 DNA reads as TGTGCCAGCAGAGGGACAAGCGGTGGTGGCTACACCTTC. Amino acids: CASRGTSGGGYTF.

In this sample, this clone turned up once. This chain links TRBV28 with TRBJ1-5; maybe TRBD1 (6 bases). The length of the CDR3 is 14 residues. Germline CDR1 MDHEN, CDR2 SYDVKM. V shed 7 bases and J shed 2 bases, with 12 bases lying between them. The CDR3 sequence is CASNDSGGNQPQHF. In DNA form, the CDR3 reads TGTGCCAGCAATGACTCAGGGGGCAATCAGCCCCAGCATTTT.

The chain recombines TRBV6-5 with TRBJ1-2; D might be TRBD1 (6 bases). V dropped 6 bases and J dropped 6 bases, with 11 bases sitting between them. Germline CDR1 MNHEY, CDR2 SVGAGI. The CDR3 sequence is 12 residues long. The CDR3 protein is CASRPNRDGYTF. The CDR3 nucleotides are TGTGCCAGCAGACCAAACAGGGATGGCTACACCTTC.

This clone appeared once. V and J are TRBV24-1 and TRBJ2-7; TRBD1 is a possible D gene (5 bases). Trimming cost V 6 bases and J 9 bases, with 17 bases left between them. The CDR3 runs to 13 residues. CDR1 KGHDR and CDR2 SFDVKD come from the germline V gene. The CDR3 DNA reads TGTGCCACCAGTACAGGTGACTCGATAGTGCAGTACTTC. Residues: CATSTGDSIVQYF.

The rearrangement joins TRBV7-2 to TRBJ2-5, with TRBD1 identical over 9 bases. Per the germline V gene, CDR1 is SGHTA and CDR2 is FQGNSA. The junction had 2 bases not matched to a gene; V was cut back by 5 bases and J by 1 base. This CDR3 contains 14 residues. Written as DNA, the CDR3 is TGTGCCAGCAGCCAGACAGGGGGCCAAGAGACCCAGTACTTC. It encodes CASSQTGGQETQYF.

CDR3 amino acids: CASSRGQSKEDQPQHF. The CDR3, as DNA: TGTGCCAGCAGCCGGGGACAGTCGAAAGAGGATCAGCCCCAGCATTTT. The chain employs TRBV3-1 (or the pseudogene TRBV3-2) and TRBJ1-5, with 7 bases fitting TRBD1. Trimming cost V 4 bases and J 5 bases; bases outside gene matches: 11. Germline values: CDR1 LGHDT, CDR2 YNNKEL (reference sequence). The CDR3 extends over 16 amino acids.

The chain carries TRBV19 and TRBJ1-3; D ambiguous. V was clipped by 3 bases and J by 0 bases, with 6 bases between them. In germline, CDR1 is LNHDA, CDR2 SQIVND (reference sequence). The length of the CDR3 is 14 residues. The CDR3 bases are TGTGCCAGTAGTATGGCCCTCTCTGGAAACACCATATATTTT. It encodes CASSMALSGNTIYF.

A word on this clone: One end of the junction is discordant with germline, which a read error may explain. The V and J genes are TRBV6-5 and TRBJ2-7; D is possibly TRBD1 (5 bases). This CDR3 has 13 amino acids. Per the germline V gene, CDR1 is MNHEY and CDR2 is SVGAGI. CDR3 DNA sequence: TGTGCCAGCAGTTTCCTTTGGGGCCTCGAGGAGTACTTC. Protein product: CASSFLWGLEEYF.

V usage is TRBV19 and J usage is TRBJ2-3; 11 nucleotides line up with TRBD1. CDR1 LNHDA and CDR2 SQIVND come from the germline V gene (reference sequence). Losses at the gene ends were 4 bases for V and 4 bases for J; bases not matched to a gene: 4. The CDR3 is 15 amino acids. CDR3 in DNA: TGTGCCAGTAGTACGGACAGGGGGCGCCCAGATACGCAGTATTTT. Translating gives CASSTDRGRPDTQYF. The full variable domain, with the rest looked up from reference TRBV19 and TRBJ2-3, is DGGITQSPKYLFRKEGQNVTLSCEQNLNHDAMYWYRQDPGQGLRLIYYSQIVNDFQKGDIAEGYSVSREKKESFPLTVTSAQKNPTAFYLCASSTDRGRPDTQYFGPGTRLTVL.

V and J are TRBV5-1 and TRBJ1-1, with 8 bases matching TRBD1. The germline CDR1 and CDR2 sequences are SGHRS and YFSETQ. The trim removed 0 bases at V and 6 bases at J, leaving 7 bases unmatched. The CDR3 has 15 residues. The CDR3 nucleotides are TGCGCCAGCAGCTTGGGGTGGACAGGGTCCTCTGAAGCTTTCTTT. Protein sequence: CASSLGWTGSSEAFF.

The chain carries TRBV10-3 and TRBJ1-1; 8 nucleotides agree with TRBD1. The CDR3 is made up of 13 amino acids. Germline V gene lookup returns CDR1 ENHRY and CDR2 SYGVKD. Trimming took 7 bases from V and 1 from J; bases not matched to a gene: 2. The CDR3 reads CAINTGGNTEAFF. In DNA form, the CDR3 reads TGTGCCATCAATACAGGGGGGAACACTGAAGCTTTCTTT.

The rearrangement links TRBV7-2 to TRBJ2-3; 8 nucleotides match TRBD1. CDR1 SGHTA and CDR2 FQGNSA come from the germline V gene. Trimming took 4 bases from V and 5 from J; bases not matched to a gene: 8. The CDR3 length is 15 residues. This chain's CDR3 is CASSSIPDRGDTQYF. CDR3 DNA: TGTGCCAGCAGCTCCATTCCCGACAGGGGAGATACGCAGTATTTT.